Shown below are 20 T cell receptor beta chains from a single sample sequenced in a study of T cell repertoires in cytomegalovirus infection. TCRdb re-analysed the reads in MiXCR, keeping a single row per CDR3 protein. The data hold about 830,000 distinct CDR3 sequences, with over 25% observed a single time. Antigen specificity for these receptors is unknown. Sequences were derived from cultured CD8+ T cells from PBMCs, sampled from culture after CMV antigen stimulation. Receptors originate from a human donor in good health (CMV status not recorded). Some clones in this sample may be carry-over from other donors' samples.

V and J are TRBV6-5 and TRBJ1-2, with TRBD1 identical over 7 bases. Trimming removed 2 bases from V and 2 bases from J; junction bases left unmatched: 5. The CDR3 spans 15 residues. Germline loops: CDR1 MNHEY, CDR2 SVGAGI. The CDR3: CASSYQGGLNYGYTF. The CDR3 coding sequence is TGTGCCAGCAGTTACCAGGGGGGTTTAAACTATGGCTACACCTTC.

This clonotype was observed a few times. The chain employs TRBV12-3 or TRBV12-4 and TRBJ2-5; tentatively, D is TRBD1 (6 bases). Between the trimmed V and J ends, which lost 1 base and 7 bases, there was a span of 16 bases. CDR3 size: 15 residues. CDR3 bases: TGTGCCAGCAGTTTAGGATTGGGGGCCGGTAGGACCCAGTACTTC. Translation gives CASSLGLGAGRTQYF.

This chain links TRBV5-4 with TRBJ1-6, with D perhaps matching TRBD1 (5 bases). Germline assignment: CDR1 SGHNT and CDR2 YYREEE (reference sequence). Trimming took 3 bases from V and 6 from J, leaving 10 bases between them. This CDR3 has 14 amino acids. The CDR3 loop is CASSSTGLNSPLHF. CDR3 sequence (DNA): TGTGCCAGCAGCTCTACAGGCCTTAATTCACCCCTCCACTTT.

The rearrangement links TRBV7-6 to TRBJ2-1; 12 bases match TRBD2. V dropped 5 bases and J dropped 4; count of bases not matched to a gene: 6. The CDR3 contains 16 residues. Germline V gives CDR1 SGHVS, CDR2 FNYEAQ. CDR3 protein: CASSPRTSGTYNEQFF. The CDR3 coding sequence is TGTGCCAGCAGCCCGAGGACTAGCGGGACATACAATGAGCAGTTCTTC. Filled out from reference TRBV7-6 and TRBJ2-1, the complete variable domain reads GAGVSQSPRYKVTKRGQDVALRCDPISGHVSLYWYRQALGQGPEFLTYFNYEAQQDKSGLPNDRFSAERPEGSISTLTIQRTEQRDSAMYRCASSPRTSGTYNEQFFGPGTRLTVL.

This rearrangement joins TRBV23-1 to TRBJ2-1; D unresolved. Being an ORF, TRBV23-1 has a function that is uncertain. The CDR3 has 11 residues. V was trimmed by 2 bases and J by 8 bases, leaving 4 bases between them. This CDR3 is CASSQKDEQFF. In nucleotides, the CDR3 is TGCGCCAGCAGTCAAAAAGATGAGCAGTTCTTC.

The CDR3 region has the DNA TGCGCCAGCAGCACGACCGGGACACTGGAAAATTCACCCCTCCACTTT. Protein sequence: CASSTTGTLENSPLHF. This chain links TRBV5-1 with TRBJ1-6, with D tentatively TRBD1 (6 bases). This CDR3 is 16 amino acids long. Germline V gene data show CDR1 as SGHRS and CDR2 as YFSETQ. Trimming removed 4 bases at V and 7 bases at J, with 18 bases between.

This clonotype has just a few counts. The chain carries TRBV12-3 or TRBV12-4 and TRBJ1-2; D gene unclear. The length of the CDR3 is 12 residues. Deletions cut 7 bases from V and 4 bases from J, with 10 bases between. CDR3 DNA sequence: TGTGCCAGCACCCCGGGAGTCTATGGCTACACCTTC. Its protein product is CASTPGVYGYTF.

The chain joins TRBV10-3 to TRBJ2-3; the match to TRBD2 covers 8 bases. The V and J ends lost 0 bases and 5 bases, in that order; junction bases with no gene match: 10. The length of the CDR3 is 17 residues. CDR1 is ENHRY, CDR2 SYGVKD, per germline. The CDR3 nucleotides read TGTGCCATCAGTGAGTCGGGGGGGGGACTAGGCGGAGATACGCAGTATTTT. Amino acids: CAISESGGGLGGDTQYF.

The V call is TRBV7-8, the J call TRBJ2-3, with D hard to call. Germline V gene data show CDR1 as SGHVS and CDR2 as FQNEAQ. CDR3 length equals 14 residues. Trimming left V 5 bases short and J 3 bases short, with 12 bases between. CDR3 in amino acids: CASSPGARTDTQYF. The CDR3 coding sequence is TGTGCCAGCAGCCCTGGCGCCCGGACAGATACGCAGTATTTT.

This clonotype was seen more than once but under ten times. This chain connects TRBV12-3 or TRBV12-4 to TRBJ1-4; TRBD1 might be the D (5 bases). This CDR3 is built from 16 residues. Trimming cost V 8 bases and J 0 bases, with 16 bases left between them. CDR3 loop: CASQVRWGSTNEKLFF. CDR3 sequence (DNA): TGTGCCAGCCAAGTCAGGTGGGGCTCAACTAATGAAAAACTGTTTTTT.

This clonotype was detected only once. The chain carries TRBV7-8 and TRBJ2-2; D is undetermined. Germline V CDR1 and CDR2: SGHVS, FQNEAQ. This CDR3 region has 13 residues. The germline V and J ends were trimmed by 5 bases and 6 bases, with 10 bases remaining between them. The CDR3 spells CASSTVNAGELFF. The CDR3 DNA reads TGTGCCAGCAGCACCGTAAACGCCGGGGAGCTGTTTTTT.

The chain carries TRBV7-9 and TRBJ1-5, with TRBD1 as a possible D gene (5 bases). CDR1 and CDR2 from the germline V gene are SEHNR and FQNEAQ (reference sequence). CDR3 length equals 14 residues. The ends were cut back, 7 bases at V and 1 base at J, with 11 bases in the middle. CDR3 DNA sequence: TGTGCCAGCACTGGGCAGGGAAGCAATCAGCCCCAGCATTTT. It codes for CASTGQGSNQPQHF.

The J gene is TRBJ2-7, the V gene TRBV2, with D possibly being TRBD2 (6 bases). Germline CDR1 and CDR2: SNHLY and FYNNEI. With 9 bases removed from V and 7 bases from J, the gap between germline ends came to 13 bases. There are 11 residues in the CDR3. The CDR3 DNA reads as TGTGCCAGTTTCGGGGGTCCGGAGCAGTACTTC. Protein: CASFGGPEQYF.

This clonotype was observed a handful of times. V usage is TRBV19 and J usage is TRBJ2-2; no reliable D call. Per the germline V gene, CDR1 is LNHDA and CDR2 is SQIVND (reference sequence). This CDR3 contains 13 residues. V lost 4 bases and J lost 4, with 7 bases in between. This CDR3 is CASSKGITGELFF. The CDR3 nucleotides are TGTGCCAGTAGTAAAGGGATCACCGGGGAGCTGTTTTTT.

Of note for this clonotype: The junction and the germline gene differ at one end; a read error may be behind it. The chain joins TRBV12-3 or TRBV12-4 to TRBJ1-3; TRBD1 aligns across 8 bases. CDR3 size: 16 residues. This CDR3 is CASSSRTGKFGNTVYF. Written as DNA, the CDR3 is TGTGCCAGCAGTTCTCGGACAGGGAAATTCGGAAACACCGTATATTTT.

The genes are TRBV28 and TRBJ2-7; 7 nucleotides align to TRBD1. Germline-derived CDR1 and CDR2 are MDHEN and SYDVKM. The CDR3 is made up of 15 amino acids. The J segment lost 1 base and the V segment lost 4 bases, leaving 7 bases of the junction unmatched. CDR3 sequence (DNA): TGTGCCAGCAGTTCGACAGGGCTCAATTCCTACGAGCAGTACGTC. Protein: CASSSTGLNSYEQYV.

Ten or more counts support this clonotype. CDR3 DNA: TGTGCCAGCAGATTCCAAGGGGGAAGGGGTGACACCGGGGAGCTGTTTTTT. The encoded protein is CASRFQGGRGDTGELFF. The V and J genes are TRBV7-6 and TRBJ2-2; maybe TRBD1 (6 bases). Trimming shortened V by 6 bases and J by 3 bases, and 20 bases separated the two germline ends. This CDR3 has 17 amino acids. In germline, CDR1 is SGHVS, CDR2 FNYEAQ.

For the CDR3, the DNA is TGTGCCAGCACCTTTAGACAGGGGGCTTCACCCCTCCACTTT. This translates into CASTFRQGASPLHF. This chain uses TRBV27 with TRBJ1-6; 10 bases align to TRBD1. This CDR3 is 14 amino acids long. CDR1 is MNHEY, CDR2 SMNVEV, per germline (reference sequence). V lost 7 bases, J lost 9 bases, and 6 bases stayed unmatched.

V and J are TRBV7-9 and TRBJ1-5; 9 positions match TRBD1. J was trimmed by 5 bases and V by 8 bases; bases with no gene match: 10. This CDR3 has 15 residues. CDR1 and CDR2 (germline): SEHNR, FQNEAQ (reference sequence). The DNA for the CDR3 is TGTGCCAGCGGTCCCCCGGGACAGGGTGATCAGCCCCAGCATTTT. This gives the protein CASGPPGQGDQPQHF.

About this clonotype itself: A read error may produce the germline difference seen at one junction end. The rearrangement uses TRBV6-5 and TRBJ2-3; 8 bases line up with TRBD2. Germline values: CDR1 MNHEY, CDR2 SVGAGI. The CDR3 runs 16 residues. CDR3 DNA: TGTGCCAGTAGTTACGGAGCGGGGGAGAGAAGAGATACGCAGTATTTT. Its protein product is CASSYGAGERRDTQYF.